The clone carrying this T cell receptor beta chain showed up just once. CDR3 length: 15 residues. V was cut by 6 bases and J by 0 bases, with 13 bases left in between. CDR1 is ENHRY and CDR2 is SYGVKD in the germline V gene. The repertoire was sequenced with immunoSEQ multiplex PCR; TCRdb's copy has only in-frame clones and lacks some. The table lists some 2 million clones, roughly 94% of them singletons. This specimen comes from a study of shared clonotypes between healthy human individuals. In the naive CD8 group, cells lacked CD45RO and were positively selected for CCR7, so terminally differentiated effector memory CD45RA+ cells were left out. Every one of the donors was a Caucasian adult that lived in Nashville, Tennessee.

The receptor was derived from a man aged 18 to 29 in good health. Sequencing was done on a sample of naive CD8+ T cells sorted from blood. The J gene is TRBJ2-3, the V gene TRBV10-3; a possible D gene is TRBD2 (5 bases). This CDR3 is CAISRLEGSTDTQYF. In nucleotides, the CDR3 is TGTGCCATCAGCAGGTTAGAGGGAAGCACAGATACGCAGTATTTT.